This T cell receptor beta chain was profiled in a study of early T cells in non-severe SARS-CoV-2 infection. This CDR3 region has 12 residues. Per germline, CDR1 SGHNT and CDR2 YYREEE (reference sequence). Trimming took off 4 bases at V and 7 bases at J, with 6 bases between the two ends. There are a few counts of this clonotype. TCRdb called the 5' RACE reads again in MiXCR, with one record for every CDR3 protein. The sample has over 80,000 distinct CDR3 sequences; 12% are singletons. This TCR came from an adult who was a healthcare worker with PCR-confirmed SARS-CoV-2 infection or an uninfected control (not recorded which). Material: whole blood, obtained at baseline. The gene calls are TRBV5-4 and TRBJ1-6; D unclear. CDR3 in DNA: TGTGCCAGCAGCACTCAAAATTCACCCCTCCACTTT. Its protein is CASSTQNSPLHF.